This T cell receptor (beta chain) was sequenced during a study of blood T cells in healthy people across ages. CDR3 length: 14 residues. V lost 6 bases to trimming and J lost 2 bases, with 16 bases between them. Germline assignment: CDR1 DFQATT and CDR2 SNEGSKA (reference sequence). There are a few counts of this clonotype. A second 7 to 11 cycle PCR used barcoded and J-beta primers. Every cDNA molecule bore a tag from a template-switch adaptor containing 12 random nucleotides. MiXCR was run by TCRdb on the 5' RACE reads, yielding one entry per CDR3 protein. The sample holds about 680,000 distinct CDR3 sequences, 49% seen once.

Sequenced: blood. The chain is built from TRBV20-1 and TRBJ1-2; D is unclear. This TCR derives from a woman aged 60-75 years in good health. The CDR3 loop is CSARPTGSNYGYTF. As DNA, the CDR3 is TGCAGTGCCAGACCGACGGGCTCGAACTATGGCTACACCTTC.